This passage covers 22 T cell receptor beta chains from one sample sequenced in a study of OX40 agonist ivuxolimab in advanced cancers. Assay used: immunoSEQ multiplex PCR; TCRdb lists only in-frame clones, some missing. The sample comprises about 17,000 clones, roughly 90% of which are singletons, and around 20% rests with the top ten. The sequenced sample was CD4+ or CD8+ T cells sorted from blood, obtained in a trial of the OX40 agonist ivuxolimab. All receptors derive from an adult with an advanced solid tumor such as melanoma, head and neck, liver or kidney cancer.

The chain links TRBV2 to TRBJ2-5, with D hard to call. The DNA end is more similar to TRBJ2-7, so the J call may be wrong. The CDR3 is made up of 11 amino acids. CDR1 and CDR2 (germline): SNHLY, FYNNEI. In nucleotides, the CDR3 is TGTGCCAGCAGCTCTTCCTACGAGCAGTACTTC. It yields the protein CASSSSYEQYF.

The rearrangement links TRBV19 to TRBJ1-1, with D maybe TRBD1 (6 bases). This CDR3 has 14 amino acids. The germline V gene encodes CDR1 LNHDA and CDR2 SQIVND (reference sequence). V was cut by 0 bases and J by 4 bases, with 9 bases left in between. The DNA for the CDR3 is TGTGCCAGTAGTATAGAGCGAGGGGGCACTGAAGCTTTCTTT. This translates into CASSIERGGTEAFF.

The genes are TRBV7-9 and TRBJ1-1; possibly TRBD1 for D (5 bases). The CDR3 is 15 amino acids. Trimming shortened V by 5 bases and J by 1 base, and 14 bases separated the two germline ends. CDR1 and CDR2 (germline): SEHNR, FQNEAQ (reference sequence). The CDR3 is CASSPIRTSNTEAFF. CDR3 bases: TGTGCCAGCAGCCCTATTCGGACATCGAACACTGAAGCTTTCTTT.

This clone was counted a single time. This chain joins TRBV27 and TRBJ2-3; D is unresolved. The CDR3 is 15 amino acids. Germline loops: CDR1 MNHEY, CDR2 SMNVEV (reference sequence). V shed 1 base and J shed 0 bases, with 8 bases lying between them. The CDR3 DNA follows: TGTGCCAGCAGTTTATTCGTGGGGAGCACAGATACGCAGTATTTT. It encodes CASSLFVGSTDTQYF.

The rearrangement links TRBV18 to TRBJ2-7; tentatively, D is TRBD2 (6 bases). Germline loops: CDR1 KGHSH, CDR2 LQKENI. V lost 5 bases to trimming and J lost 3 bases, with 14 bases between them. The CDR3 contains 14 residues. The CDR3 DNA reads TGTGCCAGCTCATCCGACGAGGGACTCTACGAGCAGTACTTC. Translated, it gives CASSSDEGLYEQYF.

The chain is built from TRBV19 and TRBJ1-1, with D possibly TRBD1 on 5 matching bases. This CDR3 is 14 amino acids long. The V and J ends lost 4 bases and 3 bases respectively, with 12 bases between them. Germline values: CDR1 LNHDA, CDR2 SQIVND (reference sequence). CDR3: CASSTQGPHTEAFF. The CDR3 nucleotides are TGTGCCAGTAGTACTCAGGGTCCCCACACTGAAGCTTTCTTT.

V usage is TRBV14 and J usage is TRBJ2-5; 8 positions agree with TRBD2. The J call is in doubt because the DNA end fits TRBJ2-7 better. CDR3 length: 15 residues. Germline V gives CDR1 SGHDN, CDR2 FVKESK. CDR3 amino acids: CASSHLSGRGYEQYF. CDR3 in DNA: TGTGCCAGCAGCCATCTAAGCGGGAGAGGCTACGAGCAGTACTTC.

The CDR3 sequence is CAWSVAYNEQFF. The CDR3, as DNA: TGTGCCTGGAGTGTGGCTTACAATGAGCAGTTCTTC. The V gene is TRBV30, the J gene TRBJ2-1; D gene uncertain. The CDR3 covers 12 residues. V lost 0 bases and J lost 4, with 4 bases in between. CDR1 GTSNPN and CDR2 SVGIG come from the germline V gene (reference sequence).

The V call is TRBV2, the J call TRBJ1-6, with D perhaps matching TRBD1 (6 bases). V lost 0 bases to trimming and J lost 10 bases, with 16 bases between them. The CDR3 extends over 16 amino acids. CDR1 and CDR2 from the germline V gene are SNHLY and FYNNEI. DNA of the CDR3: TGTGCCAGCAGTGAAGCCCTTCCTAACACAGGGTCACCCCTCCACTTT. It yields the protein CASSEALPNTGSPLHF.

The chain carries TRBV7-9 and TRBJ2-1; 8 bases align to TRBD2. Per the germline V gene, CDR1 is SEHNR and CDR2 is FQNEAQ (reference sequence). Trimming removed 6 bases from V and 0 bases from J; junction bases left unmatched: 10. This CDR3 comprises 17 residues. The CDR3: CASSHPMSGSSYNEQFF. CDR3 nucleotide sequence: TGTGCCAGCAGTCACCCTATGAGCGGGAGCTCCTACAATGAGCAGTTCTTC.

The chain joins TRBV2 to TRBJ2-7; tentatively, D is TRBD2 (5 bases). The CDR3 is made up of 14 amino acids. From germline, CDR1 is SNHLY and CDR2 FYNNEI. V was pared by 5 bases and J by 2 bases, with 13 bases between. The CDR3 sequence: CASSYVALTYEQYF. As DNA, the CDR3 is TGTGCCAGCAGTTATGTAGCGTTAACCTACGAGCAGTACTTC.

V is TRBV27 and J is TRBJ2-2; 11 nucleotides line up with TRBD2. This CDR3 spans 15 amino acids. Trimming removed 6 bases from V and 5 bases from J; junction bases left unmatched: 5. Per germline, CDR1 MNHEY and CDR2 SMNVEV (reference sequence). CDR3 in amino acids: CASSVGTSGTGELFF. CDR3 bases: TGTGCCAGCAGCGTGGGGACTAGCGGTACCGGGGAGCTGTTTTTT.

This sequence joins TRBV29-1 and TRBJ2-3, with TRBD2 matching 10 bases. CDR1 and CDR2 (germline): SQVTM, ANQGSEA. The CDR3 runs 17 residues. J gave up 2 bases and V 7 bases, and 15 bases lay outside the gene matches. As DNA, the CDR3 is TGCAGCGCCGAAAAGGGATTGAGCGGGAGGGCCACAGATACGCAGTATTTT. Amino acid sequence: CSAEKGLSGRATDTQYF.

This clone was seen once. V gene TRBV7-6 combines with J gene TRBJ2-3; no clear D gene. CDR1 and CDR2 from the germline V gene are SGHVS and FNYEAQ. This CDR3 is 13 amino acids long. V was cut by 4 bases and J by 5 bases, with 10 bases left in between. As DNA, the CDR3 is TGTGCCAGCAGCTCCCTTCCGCAAGATACGCAGTATTTT. Its protein product is CASSSLPQDTQYF.

The V gene is TRBV28, the J gene TRBJ1-1; D not resolved. Germline CDR1 MDHEN, CDR2 SYDVKM. CDR3 length: 13 amino acids. Deletions cut 4 bases from V and 5 bases from J, with 11 bases between. The CDR3 DNA reads TGTGCCAGCAGTTCCACGATGAGGACTGAAGCTTTCTTT. Translated, it gives CASSSTMRTEAFF.

J is TRBJ1-1 and V is TRBV5-1; D is unclear. Trimming cost V 9 bases and J 1 base, with 13 bases left between them. Germline CDR1 SGHRS, CDR2 YFSETQ. The CDR3 runs to 13 residues. CDR3: CATRLRTNTEAFF. As DNA, the CDR3 is TGCGCCACCCGCTTGAGGACGAACACTGAAGCTTTCTTT.

To note about this clone: Compared with germline, one end of the junction differs, possibly owing to a read error. The chain uses TRBV2 and TRBJ1-5, with D hard to call. Germline V CDR1 and CDR2: SNHLY, FYNNEI. This CDR3 comprises 13 residues. The CDR3 loop reads CASSEESNQPQHF. For the CDR3, the DNA is TGTGCCAGCAGCGAAGAAAGCAATCAGCCCCAGCATTTT.

V and J are TRBV7-8 and TRBJ2-2; perhaps TRBD2 as D (5 bases). Trimming stripped 5 bases from V and 6 bases from J, with 10 bases between. The V gene's germline CDR1 is SGHVS and CDR2 FQNEAQ. The CDR3 is 13 residues long. The CDR3 loop reads CASSQGLAGELFF. The DNA for the CDR3 is TGTGCCAGCAGCCAAGGACTCGCCGGGGAGCTGTTTTTT.

V and J are TRBV2 and TRBJ1-1, with 8 bases fitting TRBD1. Germline V gene data show CDR1 as SNHLY and CDR2 as FYNNEI. The CDR3 is 14 amino acids. Trimming cost V 6 bases and J 4 bases; bases outside gene matches: 7. The CDR3 DNA reads as TGTGCCAGCAGGGTCCAGGGGGCCAGCACTGAAGCTTTCTTT. Residues: CASRVQGASTEAFF. The entire variable domain, with the rest obtained from reference TRBV2 and TRBJ1-1, is as follows: EPEVTQTPSHQVTQMGQEVILRCVPISNHLYFYWYRQILGQKVEFLVSFYNNEISEKSEIFDDQFSVERPDGSNFTLKIRSTKLEDSAMYFCASRVQGASTEAFFGQGTRLTVV.

The chain employs TRBV27 and TRBJ1-5; D is ambiguous. The V gene lost 5 bases and the J gene lost 5 bases, with 13 bases spanning the gap. CDR1 and CDR2 from the germline V gene are MNHEY and SMNVEV (reference sequence). The CDR3 runs to 14 residues. The CDR3 region has the DNA TGTGCCAGCAGTCGGGGAGGGTCGGATCAGCCCCAGCATTTT. Translating it yields CASSRGGSDQPQHF.

V and J are TRBV5-1 and TRBJ1-2; D unclear. This CDR3 has 14 residues. The V end was cut by 4 bases, the J end by 2 bases, with 12 bases between. Germline V lookup: CDR1 SGHRS, CDR2 YFSETQ. The CDR3 DNA sequence: TGCGCCAGCAGCCCTCCTCAAGGGAACTATGGCTACACCTTC. It is translated as CASSPPQGNYGYTF. Complete variable domain (other parts from reference TRBV5-1 and TRBJ1-2): KAGVTQTPRYLIKTRGQQVTLSCSPISGHRSVSWYQQTPGQGLQFLFEYFSETQRNKGNFPGRFSGRQFSNSRSEMNVSTLELGDSALYLCASSPPQGNYGYTFGSGTRLTVV.

The chain links TRBV7-8 to TRBJ1-4; D not certain. This CDR3 region has 18 residues. Deletions cut 1 base from V and 6 bases from J, with 21 bases between. Germline V gene lookup returns CDR1 SGHVS and CDR2 FQNEAQ. In nucleotides, the CDR3 is TGTGCCAGCAGCTTAGGACGTAGAGAGGGAGGAACGTATGAAAAACTGTTTTTT. Amino acids: CASSLGRREGGTYEKLFF.